Listed here is a single T cell receptor beta chain. The data were taken from a study of T cell responses to AZD1222 COVID-19 vaccine. The method was immunoSEQ multiplex PCR; TCRdb's version includes in-frame clones alone and lacks a portion of them. The sample lists 95,000 to 130,000 clones, roughly 90% occurring once. The CDR3 has 11 amino acids. V lost 5 bases to trimming and J lost 3 bases, with 2 bases between them. Germline V gives CDR1 SNHLY, CDR2 FYNNEI. This clonotype originated in an adult in good health. V and J are TRBV2 and TRBJ2-1; no clear D. The sequencing here drew on peripheral blood, taken on day 0 of AZD1222 vaccination. Here the CDR3 reads CASSYYNEQFF. The DNA for the CDR3 is TGTGCCAGCAGTTACTACAATGAGCAGTTCTTC.